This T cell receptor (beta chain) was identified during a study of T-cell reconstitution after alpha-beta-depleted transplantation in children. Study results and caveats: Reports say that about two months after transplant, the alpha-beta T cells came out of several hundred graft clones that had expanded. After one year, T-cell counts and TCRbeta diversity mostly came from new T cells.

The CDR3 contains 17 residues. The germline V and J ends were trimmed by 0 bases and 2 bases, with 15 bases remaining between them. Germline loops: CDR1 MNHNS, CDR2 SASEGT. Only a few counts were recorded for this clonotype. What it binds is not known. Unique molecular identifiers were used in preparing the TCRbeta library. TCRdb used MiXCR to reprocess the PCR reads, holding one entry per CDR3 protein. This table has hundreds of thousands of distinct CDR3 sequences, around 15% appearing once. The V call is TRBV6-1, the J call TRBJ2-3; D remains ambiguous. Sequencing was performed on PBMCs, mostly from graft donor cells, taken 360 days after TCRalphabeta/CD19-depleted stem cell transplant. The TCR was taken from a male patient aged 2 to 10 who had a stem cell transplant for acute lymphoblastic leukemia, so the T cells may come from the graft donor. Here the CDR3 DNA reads TGTGCCAGCAGTGAAGCGGGGTGGGCGAAGCCCACAGATACGCAGTATTTT. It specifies CASSEAGWAKPTDTQYF.